This is a list of T cell receptor beta chains from one sample in a study of blood T cell repertoires in COVID-19. Profiling relied on immunoSEQ multiplex PCR, and the TCRdb table lists in-frame clones only, not all of them. Among about 48,000 clones listed, 60% to 80% were seen once. The sample taken for sequencing was peripheral blood. Receptor source: a human donor with active or convalescent COVID-19. The donor label of this sample is uncertain. CDR3s include the opening cysteine and the closing phenylalanine or tryptophan. Each record gives: clone size, V gene, D gene, J gene, CDR3 DNA, CDR3 protein. D genes are given only for firm matches. A clone size is listed for some rows: how often the clone was seen (once, few, many), or a class if it is expanded.

clone size: few
V gene: TRBV27
D gene: -
J gene: TRBJ2-1
CDR3 DNA: TGTGCCAGCAGTGCCGACTGGTACAATGAGCAGTTCTTC
CDR3 protein: CASSADWYNEQFF

clone size: -
V gene: TRBV30
D gene: TRBD2
J gene: TRBJ2-7
CDR3 DNA: TGTGCCTGGATGAAGAAGGGACTAGCGGGCCTCGAGCAGTACTTC
CDR3 protein: CAWMKKGLAGLEQYF

clone size: -
V gene: TRBV7-9
D gene: -
J gene: TRBJ1-5
CDR3 DNA: TGTGCCAGCAGCTTAGACAGGGAGGGGAAGGCCCAGCATTTT
CDR3 protein: CASSLDREGKAQHF

clone size: -
V gene: TRBV24-1
D gene: -
J gene: TRBJ1-4
CDR3 DNA: TGTGCCACCCATGGGCGCATAGTAGAAAAACTGTTTTTT
CDR3 protein: CATHGRIVEKLFF

clone size: -
V gene: TRBV29-1
D gene: TRBD1
J gene: TRBJ2-1
CDR3 DNA: TGCAGCGTTGAACCCCATGGACAGGGACCTAATGAGCAGTTCTTC
CDR3 protein: CSVEPHGQGPNEQFF

clone size: -
V gene: TRBV2
D gene: TRBD2
J gene: TRBJ2-7
CDR3 DNA: TGTGCCAGCACCTCCGGGGGGGACTACGAGCAGTACTTC
CDR3 protein: CASTSGGDYEQYF

clone size: -
V gene: TRBV3-1/TRBV3-2
D gene: -
J gene: TRBJ2-1
CDR3 DNA: TGTGCCAGCAGCCAAGAGAACAGTTTCTACAATGAGCAGTTCTTC
CDR3 protein: CASSQENSFYNEQFF

clone size: -
V gene: TRBV20-1
D gene: -
J gene: TRBJ2-7
CDR3 DNA: TGCAGTGCTAGAAGTGGCCACGAGCAGTACTTC
CDR3 protein: CSARSGHEQYF

clone size: -
V gene: TRBV18
D gene: TRBD2
J gene: TRBJ2-2
CDR3 DNA: TGTGCCAGCTCACCAGGCCAGGCTAGCGGTCACACCGGGGAGCTGTTTTTT
CDR3 protein: CASSPGQASGHTGELFF

clone size: -
V gene: TRBV7-3
D gene: TRBD2
J gene: TRBJ2-1
CDR3 DNA: TGTGCCAGCAGCCTGCAGGGACTAGCGGGAGGTTCCTTCAATGAGCAGTTCTTC
CDR3 protein: CASSLQGLAGGSFNEQFF

clone size: -
V gene: TRBV7-2
D gene: -
J gene: TRBJ2-1
CDR3 DNA: TGTGCCAGCACCCCCGACACCTCCTACAATGAGCAGTTCTTC
CDR3 protein: CASTPDTSYNEQFF

clone size: -
V gene: TRBV29-1
D gene: -
J gene: TRBJ1-1
CDR3 DNA: TGCAGCGTTGTGCAGGGCAGCACTGAAGCTTTCTTT
CDR3 protein: CSVVQGSTEAFF

clone size: -
V gene: TRBV5-1
D gene: TRBD1
J gene: TRBJ1-4
CDR3 DNA: TGCGCCAGCAGCCTACGGACAGGGCGCCCTAATGAAAAACTGTTTTTT
CDR3 protein: CASSLRTGRPNEKLFF

clone size: -
V gene: TRBV24-1
D gene: TRBD1
J gene: TRBJ2-3
CDR3 DNA: TGTGCCACCAGGGACAGGGGGCCGACAGATACGCAGTATTTT
CDR3 protein: CATRDRGPTDTQYF

clone size: few
V gene: TRBV7-3
D gene: -
J gene: TRBJ2-3
CDR3 DNA: TGTGCCAGCAGCGACTTAACAGATACGCAGTATTTT
CDR3 protein: CASSDLTDTQYF

clone size: few
V gene: TRBV4-2
D gene: -
J gene: TRBJ1-1
CDR3 DNA: TGTGCCAGCAGCGCCCGGACTGGAACGTTTGAAGCTTTCTTT
CDR3 protein: CASSARTGTFEAFF

clone size: -
V gene: TRBV6-1
D gene: -
J gene: TRBJ1-4
CDR3 DNA: TGTGCCAGCAGTGAAGGGGGAGTTAATGAAAAACTGTTTTTT
CDR3 protein: CASSEGGVNEKLFF

clone size: few
V gene: TRBV11-2
D gene: TRBD1
J gene: TRBJ1-6
CDR3 DNA: TGTGCCAGCAAGACAACCGGGACAGCGAGTTATTTGGGGAATTCACCCCTCCACTTT
CDR3 protein: CASKTTGTASYLGNSPLHF

clone size: -
V gene: TRBV7-9
D gene: -
J gene: TRBJ2-7
CDR3 DNA: TGTGCCAGCAGCCCGCGGGACGGACCCTACGAGCAGTACTTC
CDR3 protein: CASSPRDGPYEQYF

clone size: once
V gene: TRBV5-4
D gene: -
J gene: TRBJ2-1
CDR3 DNA: TGTGCCAGCAGCTCGGGACTCCAGGAAAATGAGCAGTTCTTC
CDR3 protein: CASSSGLQENEQFF

clone size: -
V gene: TRBV5-1
D gene: TRBD1
J gene: TRBJ2-3
CDR3 DNA: TGCGCCAGCAGCTTGGTGACAGGGGGCACAGATACGCAGTATTTT
CDR3 protein: CASSLVTGGTDTQYF

clone size: medium-sized
V gene: TRBV28
D gene: TRBD2
J gene: TRBJ2-7
CDR3 DNA: TGTGCCAGCAGTAAAACAAGGGACTACACCTACGAGCAGTACTTC
CDR3 protein: CASSKTRDYTYEQYF

clone size: -
V gene: TRBV7-6
D gene: TRBD1
J gene: TRBJ2-1
CDR3 DNA: TGTGCCAGCAGCTTATGGCAGGGGGCCAACAATGAGCAGTTCTTC
CDR3 protein: CASSLWQGANNEQFF

clone size: -
V gene: TRBV28
D gene: TRBD2
J gene: TRBJ2-1
CDR3 DNA: TGTGCCAGCAGTCCGGGGACTAGTCACAATGAGCAGTTCTTC
CDR3 protein: CASSPGTSHNEQFF

clone size: -
V gene: TRBV6-5
D gene: TRBD1
J gene: TRBJ2-5
CDR3 DNA: TGTGCCAGCAGTTACTCCCGACAGGGAATAGGAGAGACCCAGTACTTC
CDR3 protein: CASSYSRQGIGETQYF

clone size: -
V gene: TRBV7-2
D gene: TRBD1
J gene: TRBJ1-1
CDR3 DNA: TGTGCCAGCAGCATTTACCCGGGACAGGGGAACACTGAAGCTTTCTTT
CDR3 protein: CASSIYPGQGNTEAFF

clone size: -
V gene: TRBV7-3
D gene: -
J gene: TRBJ2-7
CDR3 DNA: TGTGCCAGCAGCTTATCCGGCGGTCAGGGATACGAGCAGTACTTC
CDR3 protein: CASSLSGGQGYEQYF

clone size: -
V gene: TRBV27
D gene: -
J gene: TRBJ2-3
CDR3 DNA: TGTGCCAGCAGTCCCCCCCAGGGGACGCAGTATTTT
CDR3 protein: CASSPPQGTQYF

clone size: -
V gene: TRBV6-2/TRBV6-3
D gene: -
J gene: TRBJ2-2
CDR3 DNA: TGTGCCAGCAGTCCCCGACTAGTGACCGGGGAGCTGTTTTTT
CDR3 protein: CASSPRLVTGELFF

clone size: medium-sized
V gene: TRBV7-9
D gene: TRBD1
J gene: TRBJ2-1
CDR3 DNA: TGTGCCAGCAGCTGGGGACAGGGTGAGCTTAATGAGCAGTTCTTC
CDR3 protein: CASSWGQGELNEQFF

clone size: -
V gene: TRBV6-5
D gene: TRBD2
J gene: TRBJ2-3
CDR3 DNA: TGTGCCAGCAACCTAGCGGGGGGGGGCTCAGATACGCAGTATTTT
CDR3 protein: CASNLAGGGSDTQYF

clone size: -
V gene: TRBV6-5
D gene: -
J gene: TRBJ1-5
CDR3 DNA: TGTGCCAGCCAGGGGTCTTCGAGCAATCAGCCCCAGCATTTT
CDR3 protein: CASQGSSSNQPQHF

clone size: once
V gene: TRBV27
D gene: -
J gene: TRBJ1-2
CDR3 DNA: TGTGCCAGCAGTTGGACACGCAGCTACTATGGCTACACCTTC
CDR3 protein: CASSWTRSYYGYTF